This T cell receptor (beta chain) was documented in a study of Graves' ophthalmopathy and Graves' hyperthyroidism. Overall study context: In this cohort's terms, stable hyperthyroidism meant no ophthalmopathy by 18 months of follow-up.

The CDR3 is made up of 13 amino acids. V trimming: 8 bases; J trimming: 1 base; junction bases outside the gene matches: 4. CDR1 and CDR2 from the germline V gene are SGHTA and FQGNSA. Only newly diagnosed hyperthyroidism patients aged 18 to 65, with under 2 months' duration, were enrolled. Diagnoses were established from clinical symptoms, serum thyroxine, TRAb, thyroid ultrasound and orbital computed tomography. RNA transcripts provided the template for amplifying TCR beta CDR3 regions. An opening RT-PCR round employed HTBI primers and preceded a second-round multiplex PCR. TCRdb analysed the multiplex PCR reads with MiXCR anew, one entry per CDR3 protein. There are over a million distinct CDR3 sequences in the sample; 36% occur only once, and around 10% lies in the top ten. This clonotype showed up many times.

The J gene is TRBJ2-5, the V gene TRBV7-2; 7 bases fit TRBD2. The TCR sequence derives from an adult man with Graves' hyperthyroidism. Material: peripheral blood or thyroid tissue (not recorded which). CDR3 in amino acids: CASGGGGQETQYF. The CDR3 nucleotides are TGTGCCAGCGGGGGGGGTGGCCAAGAGACCCAGTACTTC.